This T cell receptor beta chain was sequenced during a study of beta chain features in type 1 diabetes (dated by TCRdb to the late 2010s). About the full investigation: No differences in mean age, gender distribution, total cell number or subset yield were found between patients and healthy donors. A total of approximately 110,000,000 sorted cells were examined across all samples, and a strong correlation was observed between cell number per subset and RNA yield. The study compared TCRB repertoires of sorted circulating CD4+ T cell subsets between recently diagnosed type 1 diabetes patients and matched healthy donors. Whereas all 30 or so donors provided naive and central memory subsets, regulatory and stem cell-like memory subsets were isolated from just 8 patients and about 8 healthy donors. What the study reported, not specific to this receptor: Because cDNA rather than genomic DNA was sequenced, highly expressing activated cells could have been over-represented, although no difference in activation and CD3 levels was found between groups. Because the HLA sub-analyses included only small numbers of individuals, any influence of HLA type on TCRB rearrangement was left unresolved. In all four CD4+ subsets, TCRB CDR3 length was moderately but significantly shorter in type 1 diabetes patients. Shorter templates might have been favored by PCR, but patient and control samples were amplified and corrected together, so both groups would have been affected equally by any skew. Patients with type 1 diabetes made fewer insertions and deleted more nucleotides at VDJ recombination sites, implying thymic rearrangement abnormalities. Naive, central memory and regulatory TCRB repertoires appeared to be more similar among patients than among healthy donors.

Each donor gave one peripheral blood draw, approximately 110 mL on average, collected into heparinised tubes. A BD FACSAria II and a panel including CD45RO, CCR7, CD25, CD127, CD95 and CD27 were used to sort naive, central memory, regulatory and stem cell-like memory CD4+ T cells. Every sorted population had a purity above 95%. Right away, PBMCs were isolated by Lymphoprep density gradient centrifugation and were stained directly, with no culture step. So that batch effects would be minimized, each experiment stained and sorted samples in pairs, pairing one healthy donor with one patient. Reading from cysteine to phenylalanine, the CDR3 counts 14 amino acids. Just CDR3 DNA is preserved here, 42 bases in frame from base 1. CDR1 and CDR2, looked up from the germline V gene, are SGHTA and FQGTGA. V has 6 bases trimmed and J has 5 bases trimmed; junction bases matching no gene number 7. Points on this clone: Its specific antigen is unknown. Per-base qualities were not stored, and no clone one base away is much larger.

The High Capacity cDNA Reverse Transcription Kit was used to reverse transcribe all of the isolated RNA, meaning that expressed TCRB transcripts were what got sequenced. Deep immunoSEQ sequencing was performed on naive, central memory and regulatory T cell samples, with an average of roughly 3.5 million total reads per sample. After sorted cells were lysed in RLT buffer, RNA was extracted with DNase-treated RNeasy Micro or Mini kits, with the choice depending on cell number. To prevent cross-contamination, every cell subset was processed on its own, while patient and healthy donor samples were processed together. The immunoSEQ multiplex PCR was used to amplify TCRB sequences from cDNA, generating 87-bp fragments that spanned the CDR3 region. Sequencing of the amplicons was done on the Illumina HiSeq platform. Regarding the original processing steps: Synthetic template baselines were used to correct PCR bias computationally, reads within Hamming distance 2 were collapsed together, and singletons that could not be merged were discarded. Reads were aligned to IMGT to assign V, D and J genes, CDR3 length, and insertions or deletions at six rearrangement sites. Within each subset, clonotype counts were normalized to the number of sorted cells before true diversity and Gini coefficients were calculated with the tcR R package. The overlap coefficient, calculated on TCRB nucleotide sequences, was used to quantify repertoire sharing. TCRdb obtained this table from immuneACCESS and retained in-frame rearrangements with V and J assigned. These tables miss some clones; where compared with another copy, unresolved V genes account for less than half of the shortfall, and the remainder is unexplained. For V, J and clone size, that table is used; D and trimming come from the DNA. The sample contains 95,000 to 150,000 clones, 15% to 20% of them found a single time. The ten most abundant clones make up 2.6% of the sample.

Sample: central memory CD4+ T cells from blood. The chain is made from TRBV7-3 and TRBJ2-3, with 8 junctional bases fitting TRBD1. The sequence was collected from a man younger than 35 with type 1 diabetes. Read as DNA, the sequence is TGTGCCAGCAGGCCAGGGACAGGAGGAGATACGCAGTATTTT. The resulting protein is CASRPGTGGDTQYF.